Each of the 32 T cell receptor beta chains below was sequenced from the same sample in a study of cytomegalovirus exposure and HLA in healthy donors. 60 Vbeta and 13 Jbeta primers were used in PCR. Assay used: immunoSEQ multiplex PCR; TCRdb lists only in-frame clones, some missing. The data show about 160,000 clones, 70% to 80% seen once. Sequencing was performed on PBMCs. The receptor source for this set is a man aged 18 to 29 in good health and CMV-seropositive.

The chain has TRBV28 and TRBJ1-2; weak D call: TRBD1 (5 bases). Trimming shortened V by 7 bases and J by 3 bases, and 12 bases separated the two germline ends. Germline loops: CDR1 MDHEN, CDR2 SYDVKM. The CDR3 is made up of 13 amino acids. CDR3 DNA: TGTGCCAGCATTCCCGACAGTTACTATGGCTACACCTTC. Protein sequence: CASIPDSYYGYTF.

V is TRBV5-1 and J is TRBJ1-1, with a possible D match to TRBD1 (5 bases). The CDR3 loop spans 18 amino acids. V dropped 0 bases and J dropped 0 bases, with 18 bases sitting between them. Germline assignment: CDR1 SGHRS and CDR2 YFSETQ. This CDR3 is CASSLAITPGYMNTEAFF. The DNA for the CDR3 is TGCGCCAGCAGCTTGGCCATAACACCAGGGTACATGAACACTGAAGCTTTCTTT.

The chain recombines TRBV4-2 with TRBJ1-1; tentative D call: TRBD1 (5 bases). Germline CDR1 and CDR2: LGHNA and YNFKEQ. The CDR3 consists of 17 residues. Trimming left V 3 bases short and J 1 base short, with 18 bases between. CDR3 region: CASSQGFTTDRNTEAFF. CDR3 nucleotides: TGTGCCAGCAGCCAGGGATTTACGACAGATAGGAACACTGAAGCTTTCTTT.

The gene calls are TRBV28 and TRBJ2-7; tentatively, D is TRBD1 (5 bases). V was cut by 5 bases and J by 1 base, with 6 bases left in between. There are 12 residues in the CDR3. Per the germline V gene, CDR1 is MDHEN and CDR2 is SYDVKM. The CDR3 reads CASSQGSYEQYF. CDR3 nucleotides: TGTGCCAGCAGTCAGGGATCCTACGAGCAGTACTTC.

The rearrangement joins TRBV7-9 to TRBJ1-1, with D unresolved. The germline V gene has CDR1 SEHNR and CDR2 FQNEAQ (reference sequence). This CDR3 has 13 amino acids. Trimming pared 2 bases from V and 1 base from J, leaving 5 bases between. Here the CDR3 DNA reads TGTGCCAGCAGCTTATTACAGAACACTGAAGCTTTCTTT. It yields the protein CASSLLQNTEAFF. Filled out from reference TRBV7-9 and TRBJ1-1, the complete variable domain reads DTGVSQNPRHKITKRGQNVTFRCDPISEHNRLYWYRQTLGQGPEFLTYFQNEAQLEKSRLLSDRFSAERPKGSFSTLEIQRTEQGDSAMYLCASSLLQNTEAFFGQGTRLTVV.

This clone was detected once. V gene TRBV5-1 combines with J gene TRBJ2-1; 12 bases align to TRBD2. Trimming cost V 0 bases and J 10 bases; bases outside gene matches: 5. The CDR3 has 15 residues. Germline V lookup: CDR1 SGHRS, CDR2 YFSETQ. The CDR3 DNA is TGCGCCAGCAGCTTGGGACTAGCGGGAGTATGGGAGCAGTTCTTC. Its protein product is CASSLGLAGVWEQFF.

This clone appeared a few times. The chain employs TRBV4-2 and TRBJ1-1; D not certain. V was shortened by 0 bases and J by 1 base, with 12 bases between the two germline ends. This CDR3 has 16 amino acids. In germline, CDR1 is LGHNA, CDR2 YNFKEQ. The CDR3 spells CASSQDLGGRNTEAFF. In nucleotides, the CDR3 is TGTGCCAGCAGCCAAGATCTAGGAGGGCGGAACACTGAAGCTTTCTTT.

The chain employs TRBV6-5 and TRBJ2-1, with D maybe TRBD2 (6 bases). Germline CDR1 and CDR2: MNHEY and SVGAGI. The CDR3 has 14 amino acids. V dropped 2 bases and J dropped 9 bases, with 14 bases sitting between them. CDR3 in amino acids: CASSYGMRDSEQFF. CDR3 nucleotide sequence: TGTGCCAGCAGTTACGGCATGCGGGATTCTGAGCAGTTCTTC.

J is TRBJ2-7 and V is TRBV7-2; 16 bases line up with TRBD2. With 5 bases clipped from V and 5 bases from J, the junction kept 9 bases outside the gene matches. Germline V gene data show CDR1 as SGHTA and CDR2 as FQGNSA. The CDR3 length is 17 residues. The DNA for the CDR3 is TGTGCCAGCAGCCTAGAGGGACTAGCGGGAGGGCCAAACGAGCAGTACTTC. Protein sequence: CASSLEGLAGGPNEQYF.

The J gene is TRBJ1-1, the V gene TRBV5-8; no clear D gene. CDR1 is SGHTS and CDR2 is YDEGEE in the germline V gene. V lost 6 bases to trimming and J lost 4 bases, with 16 bases between them. The CDR3 sequence is 14 residues long. CDR3 protein: CASMPDIPGTEAFF. CDR3 coding DNA: TGTGCCAGCATGCCAGACATTCCTGGCACTGAAGCTTTCTTT.

This chain uses TRBV11-2 with TRBJ1-1; D remains ambiguous. CDR1 SGHAT and CDR2 FQNNGV come from the germline V gene. The CDR3 has 14 amino acids. Trimming shortened V by 0 bases and J by 0 bases, and 5 bases separated the two germline ends. CDR3 in amino acids: CASSLDHLNTEAFF. The CDR3 DNA sequence: TGTGCCAGCAGCTTAGATCATCTGAACACTGAAGCTTTCTTT.

The V gene is TRBV4-3, the J gene TRBJ2-4, with TRBD1 matching over 7 bases. The DNA end favors TRBJ2-6, so the J call may be wrong. CDR3 length: 18 amino acids. Germline CDR1 and CDR2: LGHNA and YSLEER. The CDR3 coding sequence is TGCGCCAGCAGCCAAGATCGGGGACAGCCTCCTGGGGCCAACGTCCTGACTTTC. Its translation: CASSQDRGQPPGANVLTF.

This sequence joins TRBV28 and TRBJ2-7; 10 bases are a match to TRBD1. CDR1 is MDHEN and CDR2 is SYDVKM in the germline V gene. The trim removed 5 bases at V and 5 bases at J, leaving 3 bases unmatched. This CDR3 comprises 13 residues. Here the CDR3 reads CASSLDRGDEQYF. Here the CDR3 DNA reads TGTGCCAGCAGTCTGGACAGGGGGGACGAGCAGTACTTC. The whole variable domain, remainder taken from reference TRBV28 and TRBJ2-7, is DVKVTQSSRYLVKRTGEKVFLECVQDMDHENMFWYRQDPGLGLRLIYFSYDVKMKEKGDIPEGYSVSREKKERFSLILESASTNQTSMYLCASSLDRGDEQYFGPGTRLTVT.

There are a few counts of this clone. V usage is TRBV25-1 and J usage is TRBJ2-7; the D gene is possibly TRBD2 (5 bases). The CDR3 has 13 amino acids. Trimming pared 4 bases from V and 2 bases from J, leaving 9 bases between. CDR1 and CDR2 (germline): MGHDK, SYGVNS. The CDR3 DNA sequence: TGTGCCAGCAGTGTCCTCGGGACCTACGAGCAGTACTTC. Protein: CASSVLGTYEQYF.

This clone was seen a few times. V is TRBV6-1 and J is TRBJ1-1; D is ambiguous. V lost 8 bases and J lost 3, with 4 bases in between. The CDR3 loop spans 10 amino acids. Germline V gene data show CDR1 as MNHNS and CDR2 as SASEGT. The CDR3 DNA sequence: TGTGCCAGCCGAGACACTGAAGCTTTCTTT. It specifies CASRDTEAFF.

The chain couples TRBV19 to TRBJ1-2, with 8 bases lining up with TRBD1. There are 15 residues in the CDR3. Losses at the gene ends were 4 bases for V and 2 bases for J; bases not matched to a gene: 6. In germline, CDR1 is LNHDA, CDR2 SQIVND (reference sequence). The CDR3 region is CASSTDRGDNYGYTF. Here the CDR3 DNA reads TGTGCCAGTAGTACCGACAGGGGAGACAACTATGGCTACACCTTC.

This chain uses TRBV5-6 with TRBJ2-1, with D maybe TRBD2 (6 bases). The germline gives CDR1 SGHDT, CDR2 YYEEEE. V was pared by 2 bases and J by 2 bases, with 14 bases between. CDR3 length equals 16 residues. Here the CDR3 DNA reads TGTGCCAGCAGCTTTTGGCGGGGAGAGACCTACAATGAGCAGTTCTTC. Its translation: CASSFWRGETYNEQFF. Filled out from reference TRBV5-6 and TRBJ2-1, the complete variable domain reads DAGVTQSPTHLIKTRGQQVTLRCSPKSGHDTVSWYQQALGQGPQFIFQYYEEEERQRGNFPDRFSGHQFPNYSSELNVNALLLGDSALYLCASSFWRGETYNEQFFGPGTRLTVL.

The chain joins TRBV7-6 to TRBJ2-1, with 7 bases matching TRBD2. CDR1 is SGHVS, CDR2 FNYEAQ, per germline. CDR3 size: 13 residues. The J segment lost 9 bases and the V segment lost 5 bases, leaving 7 bases of the junction unmatched. The CDR3 DNA reads as TGTGCCAGCAGCCCTAGTGGGGGGGTTGAGCAGTTCTTC. Translating gives CASSPSGGVEQFF.

The J gene is TRBJ2-1, the V gene TRBV28; no clear D. The CDR3 runs 16 residues. Trimming took 6 bases from V and 0 from J, leaving 15 bases between them. The germline CDR1 and CDR2 sequences are MDHEN and SYDVKM. CDR3 in DNA: TGTGCCAGCAGCCCCCCTGCGAGTAGCTCCTACAATGAGCAGTTCTTC. Amino acid sequence: CASSPPASSSYNEQFF.

This chain joins TRBV28 and TRBJ1-4, with unresolved D. The CDR3 is made up of 13 amino acids. Per the germline V gene, CDR1 is MDHEN and CDR2 is SYDVKM. Trimming shortened V by 4 bases and J by 5 bases, and 8 bases separated the two germline ends. Here the CDR3 reads CASSYSNNEKLFF. DNA of the CDR3: TGTGCCAGCAGTTACTCCAACAATGAAAAACTGTTTTTT.

The rearrangement uses TRBV4-1 and TRBJ1-2; the D gene is possibly TRBD1 (6 bases). The CDR3 runs to 15 residues. Trimming took off 4 bases at V and 0 bases at J, with 12 bases between the two ends. Germline CDR1 is MGHRA and CDR2 is YSYEKL. The CDR3 coding sequence is TGCGCCAGCAGCCCCAGGGACACCACTAACTATGGCTACACCTTC. Its translation: CASSPRDTTNYGYTF.

The chain uses TRBV6-4 and TRBJ1-5; 8 bases are shared with TRBD1. Losses at the gene ends were 7 bases for V and 6 bases for J; bases not matched to a gene: 11. Germline V gene lookup returns CDR1 MRHNA and CDR2 SNTAGT. The CDR3 is 15 residues long. CDR3 residues: CASTFRTGLSQPQHF. The DNA of the CDR3 is TGTGCCAGCACTTTTAGGACAGGGTTGAGTCAGCCCCAGCATTTT.

On this clone itself: The sample holds other DNA sequences that translate to the same CDR3. V is TRBV5-1 and J is TRBJ2-7; D perhaps matches TRBD1 (6 bases). The ends were cut back, 7 bases at V and 3 bases at J, with 23 bases in the middle. CDR3 length: 16 residues. In germline, CDR1 is SGHRS, CDR2 YFSETQ. The CDR3 nucleotides read TGCGCCAGCGATACAACGTTACAGGGCTCTGGCTACGAGCAGTACTTC. It codes for CASDTTLQGSGYEQYF. The whole variable domain, remainder taken from reference TRBV5-1 and TRBJ2-7, is KAGVTQTPRYLIKTRGQQVTLSCSPISGHRSVSWYQQTPGQGLQFLFEYFSETQRNKGNFPGRFSGRQFSNSRSEMNVSTLELGDSALYLCASDTTLQGSGYEQYFGPGTRLTVT.

The chain joins TRBV28 to TRBJ2-7; perhaps TRBD1 as D (6 bases). This CDR3 spans 14 amino acids. The germline V gene encodes CDR1 MDHEN and CDR2 SYDVKM. V lost 4 bases and J lost 2, with 12 bases in between. CDR3 loop: CASSSRTVTYEQYF. The CDR3 DNA is TGTGCCAGCAGTTCTAGGACAGTAACCTACGAGCAGTACTTC.

This clone was counted a single time. The gene calls are TRBV4-1 and TRBJ2-2; D is uncertain. CDR1 MGHRA and CDR2 YSYEKL come from the germline V gene. The length of the CDR3 is 16 residues. Trimming pared 0 bases from V and 0 bases from J, leaving 8 bases between. CDR3 bases: TGCGCCAGCAGCCAAGATCGATCGGCGAACACCGGGGAGCTGTTTTTT. Translating gives CASSQDRSANTGELFF.

The chain has TRBV25-1 and TRBJ1-1, with a weak D call TRBD1 (5 bases). This CDR3 contains 13 residues. Between the trimmed V and J ends, which lost 4 bases and 5 bases, there was a span of 11 bases. Per the germline V gene, CDR1 is MGHDK and CDR2 is SYGVNS. CDR3: CASSVSGWTEAFF. CDR3 DNA sequence: TGTGCCAGCAGTGTCTCAGGGTGGACTGAAGCTTTCTTT.

The chain couples TRBV5-5 to TRBJ1-1; 8 bases are a match to TRBD1. V dropped 2 bases and J dropped 1; count of bases not matched to a gene: 7. Germline assignment: CDR1 SGHKS and CDR2 YYEKEE (reference sequence). CDR3 length: 16 amino acids. The CDR3, as DNA: TGTGCCAGCAGCTTCGCAGGGGGCAAGGGGAACACTGAAGCTTTCTTT. It yields the protein CASSFAGGKGNTEAFF. Based on the CDR3 plus reference TRBV5-5 and TRBJ1-1, the full variable domain is DAGVTQSPTHLIKTRGQQVTLRCSPISGHKSVSWYQQVLGQGPQFIFQYYEKEERGRGNFPDRFSARQFPNYSSELNVNALLLGDSALYLCASSFAGGKGNTEAFFGQGTRLTVV.

The chain links TRBV4-3 to TRBJ2-5; 12 bases agree with TRBD2. CDR3 size: 17 residues. The germline V gene encodes CDR1 LGHNA and CDR2 YSLEER. V lost 1 base and J lost 7; bases outside the gene matches: 10. The CDR3 sequence is CASSQVRTSGIFGTQYF. For the CDR3, the DNA is TGCGCCAGCAGCCAAGTCCGGACTAGCGGGATATTCGGGACCCAGTACTTC.

This clone was recorded only once. V gene TRBV5-1 combines with J gene TRBJ1-2; possibly TRBD1 for D (6 bases). CDR3 length: 14 amino acids. Trimming shortened V by 0 bases and J by 4 bases, and 10 bases separated the two germline ends. Germline assignment: CDR1 SGHRS and CDR2 YFSETQ. CDR3 bases: TGCGCCAGCAGCTTGGCGGACAGATCCTATGGCTACACCTTC. It yields the protein CASSLADRSYGYTF.

The genes are TRBV30 and TRBJ2-1; D gene unclear. This CDR3 has 11 residues. Trimming removed 5 bases from V and 6 bases from J, with 8 bases in between. Germline V gene lookup returns CDR1 GTSNPN and CDR2 SVGIG (reference sequence). The CDR3 sequence is CAWGASNEQFF. For the CDR3, the DNA is TGTGCCTGGGGAGCGAGCAATGAGCAGTTCTTC.

The rearrangement links TRBV5-4 to TRBJ2-7; 8 bases are a match to TRBD1. V trimming: 2 bases; J trimming: 5 bases; junction bases outside the gene matches: 6. CDR3 size: 14 residues. Germline-derived CDR1 and CDR2 are SGHNT and YYREEE (reference sequence). The CDR3 loop is CASSLSTGGNEQYF. The CDR3 DNA follows: TGTGCCAGCAGCTTATCTACAGGGGGGAACGAGCAGTACTTC.

The chain employs TRBV2 and TRBJ1-5; maybe TRBD1 (5 bases). CDR1 and CDR2 from the germline V gene are SNHLY and FYNNEI. Trimming removed 7 bases at V and 1 base at J, with 14 bases between. CDR3 length: 15 residues. The CDR3: CASIQGVGSNQPQHF. CDR3 nucleotide sequence: TGTGCCAGCATCCAGGGCGTAGGGAGCAATCAGCCCCAGCATTTT.